The TCR beta chain described here comes from a study of response to subunit inactivated influenza vaccine. Trimming removed 1 base at V and 0 bases at J, with 15 bases between. CDR3 length: 17 residues. Germline CDR1 and CDR2: MGHRA and YSYEKL. One entry per CDR3 protein results from TCRdb running MiXCR on the RT-PCR reads. This table holds some 200,000 distinct CDR3 sequences, around 12% found once. The sample holds a few counts of this clonotype. The same data also went into a second study, on T cells expressing NK-cell markers. That source notes: TCR beta cDNA was made by 5'RACE template switching with UMIs. Source material for TCR beta repertoires consisted of sorted CD3+CD56+NKG2C+, CD3+CD56+NKG2C- and CD3+CD56-NKG2C+ T cells. Among the experiments, several used an anti-gamma-delta TCR antibody to restrict sorting to alpha-beta TCR T cells. Specificity for HCMV among expanded NKG2C+ T cell clones was not established.

The clonotype originates from a man in his fifties or sixties who received an inactivated influenza vaccine. The chain combines TRBV4-1 with TRBJ1-1, with D uncertain. Sequences were derived from CD8+ T cells sorted from PBMCs, sampled roughly 12 days after vaccination. DNA for the CDR3: TGCGCCAGCAGCCAAGGGGAGTTTAGGGAAATGAACACTGAAGCTTTCTTT. It encodes CASSQGEFREMNTEAFF.